This T cell receptor beta chain derives from a study of T cells in Graves' hyperthyroidism and ophthalmopathy. Researchers amplified the TCR beta CDR3 regions from RNA transcripts. During a first-round RT-PCR of the TCR CDR3, the HTBI primer set was used. Via MiXCR, TCRdb re-called the multiplex PCR reads, giving one row per CDR3 protein. The repertoire holds about 290,000 distinct CDR3 sequences, around a sixth seen once, with roughly 31% in the top ten. This clonotype was observed many times. Its antigen is not known. Over 18 months, lack of ophthalmopathy progression marked Graves' hyperthyroidism as stable. Hyperthyroidism had been newly diagnosed in patients aged 18 to 65, and its duration was under 2 months. Patients having uncontrolled infection, another autoimmune disease, pregnancy or lactation were not included. Study-wide results and limits: Ophthalmopathy was predicted by the model a median of roughly 6.6 months ahead of onset.

Germline-derived CDR1 and CDR2 are DFQATT and SNEGSKA (reference sequence). This CDR3 is built from 12 residues. The V end lost 7 bases, the J end lost 6 bases, and 14 bases lay between the germline ends. The sequencing input was blood. The sequence was obtained from a man aged 30 to 39 with Graves' hyperthyroidism. The chain joins TRBV20-1 to TRBJ2-3; D may be TRBD2 (6 bases). The CDR3 DNA follows: TGCAGTGGGCGGGATCCCTCGGATACGCAGTATTTT. It is translated as CSGRDPSDTQYF.